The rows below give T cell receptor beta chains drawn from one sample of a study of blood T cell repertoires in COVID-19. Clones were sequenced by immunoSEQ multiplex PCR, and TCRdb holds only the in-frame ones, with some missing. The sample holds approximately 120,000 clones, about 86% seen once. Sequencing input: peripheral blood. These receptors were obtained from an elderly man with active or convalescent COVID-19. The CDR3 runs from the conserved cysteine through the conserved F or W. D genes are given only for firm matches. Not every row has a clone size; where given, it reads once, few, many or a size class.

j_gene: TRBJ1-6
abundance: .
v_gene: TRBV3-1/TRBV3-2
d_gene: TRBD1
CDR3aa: CASSSTGGESPLHF
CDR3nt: TGTGCCAGCAGTTCGACAGGGGGGGAATCACCCCTCCACTTT

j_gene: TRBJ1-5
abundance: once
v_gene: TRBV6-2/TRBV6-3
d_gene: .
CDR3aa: CASSSWSDQPQHF
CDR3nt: TGTGCCAGCAGTAGTTGGAGCGATCAGCCCCAGCATTTT

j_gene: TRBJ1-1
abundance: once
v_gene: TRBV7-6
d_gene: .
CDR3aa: CASRMTANTEAFF
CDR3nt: TGTGCCAGCAGGATGACTGCGAACACTGAAGCTTTCTTT

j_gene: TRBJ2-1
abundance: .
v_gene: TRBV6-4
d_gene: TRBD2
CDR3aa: CASSDSISGGAGEQFF
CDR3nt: TGTGCCAGCAGTGACTCGATTAGCGGGGGGGCCGGAGAGCAGTTCTTC

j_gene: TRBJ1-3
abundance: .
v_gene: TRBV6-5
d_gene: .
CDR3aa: CASRRTGLAGNTIYF
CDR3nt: TGTGCCAGCAGAAGAACAGGGTTAGCGGGAAACACCATATATTTT

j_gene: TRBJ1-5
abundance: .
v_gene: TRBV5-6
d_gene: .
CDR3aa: CASSLWSQPQHF
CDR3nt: TGTGCCAGCAGCTTGTGGAGTCAGCCCCAGCATTTT

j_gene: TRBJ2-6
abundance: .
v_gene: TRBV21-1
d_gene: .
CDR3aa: CASSKAWTGEGGANVLTF
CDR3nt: TGTGCCAGCAGCAAAGCTTGGACAGGGGAAGGTGGGGCCAACGTCCTGACTTTC

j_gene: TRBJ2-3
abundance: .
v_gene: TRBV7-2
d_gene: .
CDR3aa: CASSLEGADTQYF
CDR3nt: TGTGCCAGCAGCTTAGAGGGGGCAGATACGCAGTATTTT

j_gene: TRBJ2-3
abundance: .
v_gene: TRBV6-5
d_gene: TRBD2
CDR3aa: CASRATSGGADTQYF
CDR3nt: TGTGCCAGCAGAGCCACTAGCGGGGGTGCAGATACGCAGTATTTT

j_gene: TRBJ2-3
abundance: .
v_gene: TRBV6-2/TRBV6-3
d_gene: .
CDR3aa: CASSTPGGADTQYF
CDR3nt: TGTGCCAGCAGTACTCCGGGGGGCGCGGATACGCAGTATTTT

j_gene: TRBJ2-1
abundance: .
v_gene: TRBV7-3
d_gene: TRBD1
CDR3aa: CASSLTDRGQNEQFF
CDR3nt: TGTGCCAGCAGCTTAACCGACAGGGGGCAGAATGAGCAGTTCTTC

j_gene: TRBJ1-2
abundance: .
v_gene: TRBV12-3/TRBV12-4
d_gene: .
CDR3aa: CASSLRVGDGYTF
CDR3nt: TGTGCCAGCAGTTTAAGAGTAGGGGATGGCTACACCTTC

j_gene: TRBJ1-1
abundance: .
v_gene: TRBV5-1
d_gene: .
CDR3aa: CASSSARGTEAFF
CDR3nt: TGCGCCAGCAGCTCAGCCCGGGGCACTGAAGCTTTCTTT

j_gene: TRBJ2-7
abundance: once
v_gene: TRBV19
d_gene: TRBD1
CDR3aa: CASSIQAGGASYEQYF
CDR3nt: TGTGCCAGTAGTATACAGGCAGGGGGCGCGTCCTACGAGCAGTACTTC

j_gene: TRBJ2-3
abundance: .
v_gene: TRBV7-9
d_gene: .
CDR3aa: CASSFYLTDTQYF
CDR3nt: TGTGCCAGCAGCTTCTATCTCACAGATACGCAGTATTTT

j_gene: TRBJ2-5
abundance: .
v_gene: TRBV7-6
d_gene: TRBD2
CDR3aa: CASSSGGGETQYF
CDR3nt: TGTGCCAGCAGCTCGGGGGGTGGAGAGACCCAGTACTTC

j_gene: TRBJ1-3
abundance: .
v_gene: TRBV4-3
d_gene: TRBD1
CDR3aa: CASSQEGTGTLSGNTIYF
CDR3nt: TGCGCCAGCAGCCAAGAGGGGACAGGGACCCTCTCTGGAAACACCATATATTTT

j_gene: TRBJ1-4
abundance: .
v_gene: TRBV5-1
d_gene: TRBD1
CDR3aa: CASSTGQGDEKLFF
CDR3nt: TGCGCCAGCAGCACCGGACAGGGGGACGAAAAACTGTTTTTT

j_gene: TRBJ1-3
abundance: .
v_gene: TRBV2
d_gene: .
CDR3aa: CASKSIGNTIYF
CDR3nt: TGTGCCAGCAAATCTATTGGAAACACCATATATTTT

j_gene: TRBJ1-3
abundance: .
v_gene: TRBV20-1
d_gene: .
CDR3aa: CSASPLGAIYF
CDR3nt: TGCAGTGCTAGTCCACTGGGAGCCATATATTTT

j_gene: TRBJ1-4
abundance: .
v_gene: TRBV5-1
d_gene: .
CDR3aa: CASSPHLLAEKLFF
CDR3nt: TGCGCCAGCAGCCCACATTTATTAGCTGAAAAACTGTTTTTT

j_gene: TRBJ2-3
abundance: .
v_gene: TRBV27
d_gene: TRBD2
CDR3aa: CASSPGLARNPDTQYF
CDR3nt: TGTGCCAGCAGTCCCGGACTAGCCCGGAACCCAGATACGCAGTATTTT

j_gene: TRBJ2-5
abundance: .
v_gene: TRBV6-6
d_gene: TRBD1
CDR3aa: CASSLDTGTGGSETQYF
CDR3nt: TGTGCCAGCAGTCTGGACACCGGGACAGGGGGCTCGGAGACCCAGTACTTC

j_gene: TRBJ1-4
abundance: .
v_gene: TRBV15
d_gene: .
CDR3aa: CATSRQGYNEKLFF
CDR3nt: TGTGCCACCAGCAGACAGGGATATAATGAAAAACTGTTTTTT

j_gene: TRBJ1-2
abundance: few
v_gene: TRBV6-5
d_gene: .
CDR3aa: CASSSFYGYTF
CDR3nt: TGTGCCAGCAGTTCCTTTTATGGCTACACCTTC

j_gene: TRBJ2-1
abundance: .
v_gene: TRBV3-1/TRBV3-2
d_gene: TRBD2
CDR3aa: CASSQNTGTKQFF
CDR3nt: TGTGCCAGCAGCCAAAACACCGGGACTAAGCAGTTCTTC

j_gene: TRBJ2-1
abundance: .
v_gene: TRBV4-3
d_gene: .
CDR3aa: CASSHGRGVHNEQFF
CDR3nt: TGCGCCAGCAGCCACGGCAGGGGTGTCCACAATGAGCAGTTCTTC

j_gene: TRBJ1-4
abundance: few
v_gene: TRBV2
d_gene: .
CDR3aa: CASSDPSFNEKLFF
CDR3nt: TGTGCCAGCAGTGATCCGTCCTTTAATGAAAAACTGTTTTTT

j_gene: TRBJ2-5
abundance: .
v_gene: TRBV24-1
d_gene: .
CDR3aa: CATSDPSGTPQETQYF
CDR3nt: TGTGCCACCAGTGATCCCTCCGGGACTCCTCAAGAGACCCAGTACTTC

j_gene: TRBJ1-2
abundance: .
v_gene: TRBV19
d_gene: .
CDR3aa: CASYGSDGYTF
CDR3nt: TGTGCCTCCTACGGGTCTGATGGCTACACCTTC

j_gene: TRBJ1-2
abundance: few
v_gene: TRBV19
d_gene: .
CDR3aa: CASSPPGGENGYTF
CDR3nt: TGTGCCAGTAGTCCCCCGGGAGGGGAAAATGGCTACACCTTC

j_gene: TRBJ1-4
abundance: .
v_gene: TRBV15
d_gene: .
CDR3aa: CATSREQGPAEKLFF
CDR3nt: TGTGCCACCAGCAGAGAGCAGGGTCCGGCCGAAAAACTGTTTTTT

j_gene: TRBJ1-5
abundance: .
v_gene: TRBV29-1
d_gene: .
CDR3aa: CSAAEGGRQPQHF
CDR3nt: TGCAGCGCCGCGGAGGGAGGGAGGCAGCCCCAGCATTTT

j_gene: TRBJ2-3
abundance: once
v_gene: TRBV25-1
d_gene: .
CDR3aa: CASSAGADTQYF
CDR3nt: TGTGCCAGCAGTGCCGGGGCAGATACGCAGTATTTT

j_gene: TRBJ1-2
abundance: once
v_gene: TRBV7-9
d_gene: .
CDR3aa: CASNAPGYGYTF
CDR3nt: TGTGCCAGCAATGCTCCGGGCTATGGCTACACCTTC

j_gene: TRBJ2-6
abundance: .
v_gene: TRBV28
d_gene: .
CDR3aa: CASRGEYTGANVLTF
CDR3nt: TGTGCCAGCAGGGGAGAATATACTGGGGCCAACGTCCTGACTTTC

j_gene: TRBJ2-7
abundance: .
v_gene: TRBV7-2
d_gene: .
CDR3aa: CASSPGHFYEQYF
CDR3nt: TGTGCCAGCAGCCCGGGACATTTCTACGAGCAGTACTTC

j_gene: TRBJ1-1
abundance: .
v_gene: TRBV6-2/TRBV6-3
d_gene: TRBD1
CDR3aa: CASSSTGDPTEAFF
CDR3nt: TGTGCCAGCAGTTCAACAGGGGACCCCACTGAAGCTTTCTTT

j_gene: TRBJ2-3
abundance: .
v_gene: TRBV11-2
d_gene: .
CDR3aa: CASSSSGQWTDTQYF
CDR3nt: TGTGCCAGCAGCTCCTCAGGACAGTGGACAGATACGCAGTATTTT

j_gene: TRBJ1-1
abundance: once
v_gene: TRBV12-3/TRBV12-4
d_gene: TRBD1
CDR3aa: CASRPGTGYKAFF
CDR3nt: TGTGCCAGCAGACCCGGGACAGGGTACAAAGCTTTCTTT

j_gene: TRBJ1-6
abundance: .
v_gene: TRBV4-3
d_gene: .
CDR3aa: CASSPDRNSPLHF
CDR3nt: TGCGCCAGCAGCCCTGACAGGAATTCACCCCTCCACTTT

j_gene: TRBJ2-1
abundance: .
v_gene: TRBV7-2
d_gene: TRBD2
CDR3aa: CASSGTTYNEQFF
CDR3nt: TGTGCCAGCAGCGGGACTACCTACAATGAGCAGTTCTTC